The 10 T cell receptor beta chains given below trace back to one sample, sequenced in a study of cytomegalovirus exposure and HLA in healthy donors. Primers: 60 Vbeta forward and 13 Jbeta reverse. The repertoire was sequenced with immunoSEQ multiplex PCR; TCRdb's copy has only in-frame clones and lacks some. Among fewer than 140,000 clones listed, roughly 76% were seen once. The source material was PBMCs. The source is a woman between 50 and 59 years old in good health and CMV-seropositive.

The chain is built from TRBV25-1 and TRBJ1-3; D may be TRBD1 (5 bases). Germline assignment: CDR1 MGHDK and CDR2 SYGVNS. Trimming removed 6 bases from V and 0 bases from J, with 12 bases in between. The CDR3 consists of 15 residues. The CDR3 protein is CASSWGSSSGNTIYF. CDR3 sequence (DNA): TGTGCCAGCAGCTGGGGCTCCTCCTCTGGAAACACCATATATTTT.

This chain joins TRBV5-1 and TRBJ2-2; no clear D gene. This CDR3 is 14 amino acids long. V was pared by 0 bases and J by 1 base, with 4 bases between. The V gene's germline CDR1 is SGHRS and CDR2 YFSETQ. The CDR3 coding sequence is TGCGCCAGCAGCTTGGGGCTGAACACCGGGGAGCTGTTTTTT. Translated: CASSLGLNTGELFF.

This clone was seen only once. The chain joins TRBV18 to TRBJ2-6; D gene uncertain. V lost 1 base, J lost 0 bases, and 10 bases lay in between. The CDR3 runs 17 residues. Germline CDR1 reads KGHSH; CDR2 reads LQKENI. The CDR3 DNA sequence: TGTGCCAGCTCACCACGGGCCGCCAGCTCTGGGGCCAACGTCCTGACTTTC. Protein product: CASSPRAASSGANVLTF.

This clone turned up a few times. DNA for the CDR3: TGTGCCAGCACTTGGACAGGGAAGGAGTATGGCTACACCTTC. Translation gives CASTWTGKEYGYTF. The chain employs TRBV6-9 and TRBJ1-2; TRBD1 matches at 8 bases. Germline CDR1 is MNHGY and CDR2 is SVAAGI. The CDR3 is 14 residues long. The V segment lost 7 bases and the J segment 5 bases; nucleotides outside the gene matches: 9.

Here the CDR3 reads CASSLTGLGYGYTF. Here the CDR3 DNA reads TGTGCCAGCAGCCTGACAGGGCTAGGCTATGGCTACACCTTC. V is TRBV27 and J is TRBJ1-2; 7 nucleotides align to TRBD1. With V trimmed by 6 bases and J by 4 bases, 8 bases remained unmatched. The length of the CDR3 is 14 residues. Per the germline V gene, CDR1 is MNHEY and CDR2 is SMNVEV (reference sequence).

The chain uses TRBV5-6 and TRBJ1-1; 9 nucleotides agree with TRBD1. This CDR3 has 15 amino acids. Losses at the gene ends were 1 base for V and 1 base for J; bases not matched to a gene: 2. Germline CDR1 and CDR2: SGHDT and YYEEEE. CDR3 protein: CASSLLTGGNTEAFF. The CDR3 bases are TGTGCCAGCAGCTTGCTGACAGGGGGGAACACTGAAGCTTTCTTT.

In the case of this clone: This specimen includes other DNA sequences encoding the same CDR3. This chain joins TRBV5-1 and TRBJ2-3, with 10 bases aligning to TRBD1. Looked up from germline, CDR1 is SGHRS and CDR2 is YFSETQ. The J segment lost 4 bases and the V segment lost 4 bases, leaving 3 bases of the junction unmatched. CDR3 length equals 14 residues. CDR3: CASSLGQGADTQYF. The CDR3 coding sequence is TGCGCCAGCAGCCTCGGACAGGGGGCAGATACGCAGTATTTT. The full variable domain, completed using reference TRBV5-1 and TRBJ2-3, is KAGVTQTPRYLIKTRGQQVTLSCSPISGHRSVSWYQQTPGQGLQFLFEYFSETQRNKGNFPGRFSGRQFSNSRSEMNVSTLELGDSALYLCASSLGQGADTQYFGPGTRLTVL.

The V gene is TRBV27, the J gene TRBJ2-2; 8 bases match TRBD2. J lost 4 bases, V lost 3 bases, and 4 bases had no gene match. Looked up from germline, CDR1 is MNHEY and CDR2 is SMNVEV (reference sequence). The CDR3 spans 15 residues. The chain's CDR3 is CASSFGGAGTGELFF. The DNA for the CDR3 is TGTGCCAGCAGTTTCGGGGGGGCCGGCACCGGGGAGCTGTTTTTT.

The chain employs TRBV5-4 and TRBJ2-7, with 10 bases identical to TRBD2. Germline V gene lookup returns CDR1 SGHNT and CDR2 YYREEE (reference sequence). The CDR3 consists of 15 residues. Trimming cost V 7 bases and J 1 base; bases outside gene matches: 8. The CDR3 here is CASAFSGGPSYEQYF. CDR3 in DNA: TGTGCCAGCGCCTTTAGCGGGGGGCCTTCCTACGAGCAGTACTTC.

V gene TRBV4-2 combines with J gene TRBJ1-1; no definite D call. Trimming stripped 0 bases from V and 0 bases from J, with 14 bases between. The CDR3 consists of 17 residues. CDR1 and CDR2 from the germline V gene are LGHNA and YNFKEQ. CDR3 sequence: CASSQENSYTLNTEAFF. The CDR3 DNA sequence: TGTGCCAGCAGCCAAGAAAACAGCTATACACTGAACACTGAAGCTTTCTTT.